This T cell receptor (beta chain) was retrieved from a study of graft-versus-host responses after intestinal transplantation. This CDR3 spans 14 amino acids. V was shortened by 3 bases and J by 3 bases, with 11 bases between the two germline ends. CDR1 and CDR2 (germline): SGDLS, YYNGEE. In the case of this clone: The antigen remains unidentified.

Clones were sequenced by immunoSEQ multiplex PCR, and TCRdb holds only the in-frame ones, with some missing. The top ten clones hold approximately 0.49% of a sample with fewer than 120,000 clones, 93% of them seen once. The source is a human donor who received an intestinal transplant. The chain recombines TRBV9 with TRBJ2-3; D ambiguous. This specimen consisted of unstimulated CD8+ T cells sorted from spleen or lymph node cells, obtained before intestinal transplant. The DNA for the CDR3 is TGTGCCAGCAGCGCGTCAAAGGTGACAGATACGCAGTATTTT. Residues: CASSASKVTDTQYF.